The clone carrying this T cell receptor beta chain has a handful of counts. The data derive from a study of shared clonotypes between healthy human individuals. Free of recent acute infections or vaccinations, the donors were healthy HIV-negative adults. The germline V gene has CDR1 SNHLY and CDR2 FYNNEI. V lost 0 bases and J lost 4, with 13 bases in between. There are 16 residues in the CDR3. Some clones are missing from TCRdb's copy, which holds only in-frame ones; the method was immunoSEQ multiplex PCR. The sample has 400,000 to 550,000 clones, around three quarters seen once. Specimen: PBMCs. V is TRBV2 and J is TRBJ1-5; D is perhaps TRBD1 (5 bases). This TCR was sampled from a woman in her thirties or forties in good health. Some clones in this sample may be carry-over from other donors' samples. The DNA for the CDR3 is TGTGCCAGCAGTGAAGCAGCAGGGAGTCTGAATCAGCCCCAGCATTTT. Amino acid sequence: CASSEAAGSLNQPQHF.